Each of the 7 T cell receptor beta chains below was sequenced from the same sample in a study of cytomegalovirus exposure and HLA in healthy donors. Primers: 60 Vbeta forward and 13 Jbeta reverse. Repertoires were generated with immunoSEQ multiplex PCR, while TCRdb's copy carries only in-frame clones and drops some. The sample carries around 100,000 clones, 76% recorded once. What was sequenced was PBMCs. The receptors shown here come from a man aged 35 to 55 in good health and CMV-seronegative.

The chain carries TRBV6-1 and TRBJ2-5, with a possible D match to TRBD1 (5 bases). Germline CDR1 MNHNS, CDR2 SASEGT. CDR3 length: 13 amino acids. Trimming pared 7 bases from V and 2 bases from J, leaving 11 bases between. The DNA of the CDR3 is TGTGCCAGCACGACCCACAGGCAAGAGACCCAGTACTTC. Protein: CASTTHRQETQYF.

The chain uses TRBV5-1 and TRBJ2-3; D remains unclear. Germline V gene sequence: CDR1 SGHRS, CDR2 YFSETQ. Trimming took 2 bases from V and 0 from J, leaving 10 bases between them. The length of the CDR3 is 15 residues. This CDR3 reads CASSFLLTSTDTQYF. The CDR3 DNA is TGCGCCAGCAGCTTCTTATTGACTAGCACAGATACGCAGTATTTT.

The rearrangement uses TRBV5-8 and TRBJ1-2; TRBD1 aligns across 7 bases. With V trimmed by 9 bases and J by 8 bases, 10 bases remained unmatched. Germline V gives CDR1 SGHTS, CDR2 YDEGEE. This CDR3 has 12 residues. CDR3 sequence (DNA): TGTGCCACCGCGGAGGGGGCGGAAGGCTACACCTTC. It translates to CATAEGAEGYTF.

This chain joins TRBV15 and TRBJ1-1; D is unresolved. The V gene lost 0 bases and the J gene lost 5 bases, with 7 bases spanning the gap. This CDR3 is 13 amino acids long. The germline gives CDR1 LNHNV, CDR2 YYDKDF (reference sequence). This chain's CDR3 is CATSRDVGTEAFF. CDR3 coding DNA: TGTGCCACCAGCAGAGATGTCGGGACTGAAGCTTTCTTT.

The V call is TRBV18, the J call TRBJ1-1; 11 positions match TRBD1. Germline CDR1 KGHSH, CDR2 LQKENI. CDR3 length equals 16 residues. Germline trimming cut 0 bases from V and 2 bases from J; bases unmatched to any gene: 2. CDR3 region: CASSPPGQGVNTEAFF. As DNA, the CDR3 is TGTGCCAGCTCACCACCGGGACAGGGGGTAAACACTGAAGCTTTCTTT.

This clone has just one count. V gene TRBV4-1 combines with J gene TRBJ2-5; the D gene is possibly TRBD2 (6 bases). In germline, CDR1 is MGHRA, CDR2 YSYEKL. This CDR3 comprises 15 residues. V shed 1 base and J shed 0 bases, with 9 bases lying between them. CDR3 sequence (DNA): TGCGCCAGCAGCCAAGGGGGGGAAAACCAAGAGACCCAGTACTTC. It translates to CASSQGGENQETQYF.

This clone has a single count. The rearrangement links TRBV18 to TRBJ2-5; a weak D match, TRBD2 (5 bases). The J call may be mistaken, given a closer DNA end match to TRBJ2-7. The germline V gene encodes CDR1 KGHSH and CDR2 LQKENI. The CDR3 is 14 residues long. In nucleotides, the CDR3 is TGTGCCAGCTCACCACGAGGGAAGGGCTACGAGCAGTACTTC. It is translated as CASSPRGKGYEQYF.